Listed below are T cell receptor beta chains from one sample, sequenced in a study of CD8 T cells in Susac syndrome. TCRdb fed the immunoSEQ multiplex PCR reads into MiXCR, producing one record per CDR3 protein. Among 100,000 to 150,000 distinct CDR3 sequences listed, 90% to 95% were seen once. The sample comprised CD4+ T cells from PBMCs. These receptors came from a human donor in good health. Each CDR3 is given with its conserved first and last residue. The order of the fields is D gene, clone size, J gene, V gene, CDR3 DNA, CDR3 protein. The D gene is left open where the match is weak. The size entry is marked missing in some rows and otherwise reads once, few, many or a size class.

d_call: TRBD2
clone_size: once
j_call: TRBJ2-4
v_call: TRBV3-1
cdr3_nt: TGTGCCAGCAGCTATTTACCGGGACTAGCGGAGAAAAACATTCAGTACTTC
cdr3_aa: CASSYLPGLAEKNIQYF

d_call: TRBD2
clone_size: -
j_call: TRBJ2-7
v_call: TRBV5-1
cdr3_nt: TGCGCCAGCAGGGGACTAGCGAAGAGCTCCTACGAGCAGTACTTC
cdr3_aa: CASRGLAKSSYEQYF

d_call: -
clone_size: -
j_call: TRBJ2-2
v_call: TRBV20-1
cdr3_nt: TGCAGTGCGATCAGGGGATTTGGTCCCGGGGAGCTGTTTTTT
cdr3_aa: CSAIRGFGPGELFF

d_call: -
clone_size: -
j_call: TRBJ1-2
v_call: TRBV20-1
cdr3_nt: TGCAGTGCTAGGGCAGATTCCTATGGCTACACCTTC
cdr3_aa: CSARADSYGYTF

d_call: -
clone_size: once
j_call: TRBJ1-1
v_call: TRBV18
cdr3_nt: TGTGCCAGCCAACCCCCAGGCGCGAACACTGAAGCTTTCTTT
cdr3_aa: CASQPPGANTEAFF

d_call: TRBD1
clone_size: -
j_call: TRBJ2-7
v_call: TRBV28
cdr3_nt: TGTGCCAGCAGGCTCCTGGGGACAGCGCACTACGAGCAGTACTTC
cdr3_aa: CASRLLGTAHYEQYF

d_call: TRBD2
clone_size: -
j_call: TRBJ2-7
v_call: TRBV20-1
cdr3_nt: TGCAGTGCTACCAAGCCTAGCGGACCCTCCTACGAGCAGTACTTC
cdr3_aa: CSATKPSGPSYEQYF

d_call: TRBD2
clone_size: -
j_call: TRBJ2-1
v_call: TRBV29-1
cdr3_nt: TGCAGCGTCACTAGCGCTCGGTATGAGCAGTTCTTC
cdr3_aa: CSVTSARYEQFF

d_call: -
clone_size: -
j_call: TRBJ2-5
v_call: TRBV6-5
cdr3_nt: TGTGCCAGCGGAACACTCAGCCCGCGGGAGACCCAGTACTTC
cdr3_aa: CASGTLSPRETQYF

d_call: -
clone_size: -
j_call: TRBJ2-5
v_call: TRBV3-1
cdr3_nt: TGTGCCGTGAGATCGACGGGCTGGTACCAAGAGACCCAGTACTTC
cdr3_aa: CAVRSTGWYQETQYF

d_call: TRBD2
clone_size: -
j_call: TRBJ2-2
v_call: TRBV20-1
cdr3_nt: TGCAGTGGGACTAGCGGGAGGGGGGCCGGGGAGCTGTTTTTT
cdr3_aa: CSGTSGRGAGELFF

d_call: -
clone_size: -
j_call: TRBJ2-2
v_call: TRBV28
cdr3_nt: TGTGCCAGCACCTCGGGGGGCGCTGGCACCGGGGAGCTGTTTTTT
cdr3_aa: CASTSGGAGTGELFF

d_call: TRBD1
clone_size: -
j_call: TRBJ1-1
v_call: TRBV5-1
cdr3_nt: TGCGCCAGCAGCCAAGACAGGGGCCCAACTGAAGCTTTCTTT
cdr3_aa: CASSQDRGPTEAFF

d_call: TRBD2
clone_size: -
j_call: TRBJ2-5
v_call: TRBV28
cdr3_nt: TGTGCCAGCAGCCTACTAGCGGGAGTTGTGGAGACTCAGTACTTC
cdr3_aa: CASSLLAGVVETQYF

d_call: -
clone_size: -
j_call: TRBJ2-7
v_call: TRBV19
cdr3_nt: TGTGCCAGTAGTATTGGGGGCTACTACGAGCAGTACTTC
cdr3_aa: CASSIGGYYEQYF

d_call: -
clone_size: -
j_call: TRBJ2-5
v_call: TRBV6-5
cdr3_nt: TGTGCCAGCAGGGCACTCCAAGAGACCCAGTACTTC
cdr3_aa: CASRALQETQYF

d_call: TRBD1
clone_size: -
j_call: TRBJ2-7
v_call: TRBV10-2
cdr3_nt: TGCGCCAGCAGAGAAAGGACAGGGGGTGGGCAGTACTTC
cdr3_aa: CASRERTGGGQYF

d_call: TRBD2
clone_size: -
j_call: TRBJ2-7
v_call: TRBV7-2
cdr3_nt: TGTGCCAGCAGCTTGTCTAGCGGGAGTCCCTACGAGCAGTACTTC
cdr3_aa: CASSLSSGSPYEQYF

d_call: TRBD2
clone_size: -
j_call: TRBJ2-3
v_call: TRBV7-6
cdr3_nt: TGTGCCAGCAGCCAGCGTAGCGGGAGGGTTGCAGATACGCAGTATTTT
cdr3_aa: CASSQRSGRVADTQYF

d_call: TRBD1
clone_size: once
j_call: TRBJ1-4
v_call: TRBV20-1
cdr3_nt: TGCAGTGCTAGAGTCGACACAGGGGGAGAAAAACTGTTTTTT
cdr3_aa: CSARVDTGGEKLFF

d_call: TRBD1
clone_size: -
j_call: TRBJ2-7
v_call: TRBV12-3/TRBV12-4
cdr3_nt: TGTGCCAGCAGTTTTAGCGCCCGAAGGGGGACAGGGCGATCTGAGCAGTACTTC
cdr3_aa: CASSFSARRGTGRSEQYF

d_call: TRBD2
clone_size: once
j_call: TRBJ2-7
v_call: TRBV13
cdr3_nt: TGTGCCAGCAGCCGGTGGACTAGCGGGAACTACGAGCAGTACTTC
cdr3_aa: CASSRWTSGNYEQYF

d_call: -
clone_size: once
j_call: TRBJ1-1
v_call: TRBV2
cdr3_nt: TGTGCCAGAGGGGAAGGGGAAGACACTGAAGCTTTCTTT
cdr3_aa: CARGEGEDTEAFF

d_call: TRBD2
clone_size: once
j_call: TRBJ2-2
v_call: TRBV4-2
cdr3_nt: TGTGCCAGCAGCCAAGATGGCAGCGGGAGCTCCGGGGAGCTGTTTTTT
cdr3_aa: CASSQDGSGSSGELFF